This record covers a single TCR beta chain. Its antigen is unidentified. The time point: pre-sensitization, week 0. Treatment indicated: therapeutic diphenylcyclopropenone sensitization with weekly scalp DPC. TCRdb re-derived calls from the RACE reads in MiXCR, one entry per CDR3 protein. The sample lists some 250,000 distinct CDR3 sequences, over 7.5% seen once, with more than 0.95% in the top ten. The data derive from a study of human T cells and chemical hapten exposure. Study as a whole: Each patch test put 0.01% DPC on the upper back, and results were read at 6 days. Notes on the study in general: Each of the donors had alopecia, so their immune responses may not resemble those of healthy people.

The germline gives CDR1 MNHEY, CDR2 SMNVEV (reference sequence). CDR3 size: 15 residues. V lost 5 bases and J lost 4; bases outside the gene matches: 7. This receptor was obtained from a young man with alopecia areata. Some clones in this sample may be carry-over from other donors' samples. The V call is TRBV27, the J call TRBJ1-2; 10 bases match TRBD1. The starting material was whole blood, obtained in connection with sensitization to the hapten diphenylcyclopropenone (DPC). CDR3 DNA sequence: TGTGCCAGCAGTCCGAAGGGACAGGGGCCCTATGGCTACACCTTC. Translated, it gives CASSPKGQGPYGYTF.